The TCR beta chain under discussion was sequenced for a study of regulatory T cells in long-lasting Graves disease. Study conclusions and caveats: TRBV28, TRBJ1-2 and TRBJ2-5 were favored in persistent disease.

The TCR beta library used iRepertoire HTBI primers with Arm-PCR amplification of CDR3. Via MiXCR, TCRdb re-called the multiplex PCR reads, giving one row per CDR3 protein. The sample has a few hundred thousand distinct CDR3 sequences, 12% seen once. Trimming removed 3 bases from V and 7 bases from J, with 3 bases in between. CDR3 length equals 10 residues. Time point given: newly diagnosed GD, antithyroid drugs for less than 3 months. Construction of the TCR library relied on RNA isolated from PBMCs. This clonotype came up many times. Its antigen is currently unknown. These same data were also listed under a study on T cells in Graves' hyperthyroidism and ophthalmopathy. Turning to that study: It was considered stable Graves' hyperthyroidism when ophthalmopathy did not progress within 18 months. The diagnoses drew upon clinical symptoms, serum thyroxine and TRAb, thyroid ultrasound and orbital computed tomography.

The sequence came from a woman younger than 35 with Graves disease. This chain connects TRBV12-3 or TRBV12-4 to TRBJ1-1, with no clear D. Sequenced material: peripheral blood mononuclear cells (PBMCs), taken at new diagnosis, from a patient treated with antithyroid drugs. The CDR3 DNA is TGTGCCAGCAGTTTGGGTGAAGCTTTCTTT. Its protein is CASSLGEAFF.